Listed here are 3 T cell receptor gamma chains from one sample, sequenced in a study of γδ T cells in repeated Plasmodium falciparum infection. TCRdb re-processed the multiplex PCR reads via CATT. This table holds 5,000 to 6,500 gamma-chain clones, around 3% found once. Bulk repertoires came from Vgamma9/Vdelta2+ or Vdelta2-negative gammadelta T cells flow-sorted from PBMC. The material sequenced was gamma-delta T cells from blood. The source of these receptors is a pool of human donors (malaria-infected and uninfected, not separated).

The chain joins TRGV9 to TRGJP. TCRdb is silent on the J gene; assignment here came from matching the DNA to germline. Germline CDR1 reads GITISATS; CDR2 reads ISYDGTV (reference sequence). The CDR3 length is 18 residues. The trim removed 0 bases at V and 6 bases at J, leaving 8 bases unmatched. CDR3 sequence (DNA): TGTGCCTTGTGGGAGGTGATAGTGGGAGAGTTGGGCAAAAAAATCAAGGTATTT. Protein sequence: CALWEVIVGELGKKIKVF.

At least ten counts were recorded for this clone. This likely reflects a read error, since a far larger clone is one base away. Other DNA sequences in this specimen translate into the identical CDR3. The J gene is TRGJP, the V gene TRGV9. Per germline, CDR1 GITISATS and CDR2 ISYDGTV (reference sequence). This CDR3 comprises 16 residues. The CDR3: CALWEVQELGKKIKVF. In nucleotides, the CDR3 is TGTGCCTTGTGGGAGGTGCAAGAGTTGGGCAAAAAGATCAAGGTATTT.

The V call is TRGV2, the J call TRGJ1 or TRGJ2. The J gene, left out of TCRdb, was set here by checking the DNA against germline. With V trimmed by 3 bases and J by 4 bases, 9 bases remained unmatched. From germline, CDR1 is EGSNGY and CDR2 YDSYNSKV. The CDR3 loop spans 14 amino acids. The CDR3 is CATWDTQGYYKKLF. The CDR3 DNA reads as TGTGCCACCTGGGACACCCAGGGATATTATAAGAAACTCTTT.